This T cell receptor beta chain was documented in a study of T cell responses to AZD1222 COVID-19 vaccine. The CDR3 length is 13 residues. Trimming cost V 3 bases and J 5 bases; bases outside gene matches: 5. Germline V gives CDR1 DFQATT, CDR2 SNEGSKA (reference sequence). This clone was seen just once. Sequencing used immunoSEQ multiplex PCR; TCRdb keeps in-frame clones, though not all of them. This table holds around 140,000 clones, 91% found once. The source was peripheral blood, collected 28 days after the second AZD1222 dose. The V gene is TRBV20-1, the J gene TRBJ2-5, with TRBD2 identical over 8 bases. The TCR comes from an adult who received the AZD1222 COVID-19 vaccine. As DNA, the CDR3 is TGCAGTGCTAGTAAGCGGGGGCGGGAGACCCAGTACTTC. As protein: CSASKRGRETQYF.